Given below is one T cell receptor beta chain in context. Its antigen is still unknown. Per-base qualities were not stored, and no clone one base away is much larger. This sample stems from a study of cytomegalovirus exposure and HLA in healthy donors (dated by TCRdb to about 2017). Broadly, across the study: An earlier analysis of about 530 of the donors reported over 250 Gb of sequence data and around 110 million unique TCR beta sequences obtained from some 200 million T cells. Around 300 gigabases of sequencing data and around 87 million unique TCR sequences were included in an early release covering about 600 HLA-typed donors. The study profiled the T cell repertoires of around 700 subjects by immunosequencing and related them to cytomegalovirus serostatus. Donor age, sex, ethnicity and CMV serostatus were compiled alongside the repertoire data. Class I and class II HLA loci were covered by the typing at four-digit resolution. About five DR-DQ haplotypes were handled as single units for association and clustering, since linkage in the cohort was strong. High-throughput TCR immunosequencing, statistical association of individual TCRs with disease status, and machine learning were combined to predict cytomegalovirus infection status. To decide whether each TCR beta V gene segment behaved as functional or pseudogenic, an earlier analysis of approximately 590 of the donors relied on high-throughput TCR beta sequencing. In the later analysis, no new phenotypic data were used to find candidate immune exposures; instead, reliance was placed on TCR beta sequences and their occurrence across donors. In a later genetic analysis, genome-wide SNP genotypes for about three fifths of the roughly 670 donors were used, and that subset was treated as a discovery cohort. Among the roughly 400 genotyped donors, more than 70% belonged to the genetic ancestry cluster associated with self-reported Caucasian donors. A later analysis re-analyzed previously published TCR beta repertoires from 500 to 700 donors and added high-resolution HLA genotyping to study TCR occurrence patterns. All discovery cohort repertoires had been generated on a single sequencing platform. On average, 235,054 unique TCR beta nucleotide sequences were sequenced per donor among some 420 genotyped donors of the cohort, with around 19% of those sequences being non-productive. Along with the approximately 620-subject first cohort, a separate validation cohort of around 120 different subjects was used. Typing coverage varied by locus: roughly 620-640 donors for A, B, C, DRB1 and DQB1; approximately 520 for DQA1; approximately 610 for DPA1; under 490 for DPB1. The study was designed to test whether signatures of past pathogen exposure could be identified by cataloging public T cell receptors.

The library was produced with the immunoSEQ multiplex PCR assay. For the multiplex PCR, a mixture combining 60 forward primers for TCR Vbeta segments and 13 reverse primers for TCR Jbeta segments was used. Amplification of the CDR3 region of rearranged TCR beta genes was performed with a multiplex PCR assay on genomic DNA. The Illumina HiSeq System was used to sequence the amplified TCR beta libraries as 87-base-pair reads. Turning to the authors' computational methods: A later analysis tallied around 80 million unique TCR beta chains across the 650 to 750 repertoires, and around 9.9 million of those chains were shared by two or more donors. A nearest-neighbor algorithm error-corrected the raw reads and collapsed the reads into unique sequences, merging closely related sequences to remove PCR and sequencing errors. Alignment of CDR3 sequences to IMGT reference sequences was used to assign V, D and J gene segments. For a sequence to be retained, a match of at least six nucleotides to both a V gene segment and a J gene segment was required. Rearrangements were called productive when the CDR3 lacked stop codons and stayed in frame with V and J; all others were non-productive. CDR3 was defined by IMGT convention, running from the second conserved V-encoded cysteine to the conserved J-encoded phenylalanine. The earlier analysis of 587 of the donors excluded sequences that lacked an unambiguous match to a single V gene segment. An earlier analysis of several hundred of the donors called V segments functional above 56.7% productive rearrangements and segregating when the between-donor standard deviation exceeded 5%. A statistical classification framework was developed to diagnose cytomegalovirus status using the catalog of TCR beta chain sequences. V and J gene assignment, in a later analysis, came from comparing TCR nucleotide sequences with IMGT/GENE-DB human TR gene sequences. Using the TCRdist pipeline, a later analysis assigned CDR3 sequences along with most-parsimonious VDJ recombination scenarios. In a later analysis, every TCR beta chain was defined by the combination of its CDR3 amino acid sequence and its V-gene family, and reads without a unique V-gene family were dropped. In a later analysis, 500 to 700 highly shared, low-generation-probability nucleotide sequences were removed to address suspected cross-contamination and a sequencing artifact. In a later analysis, a clonal expansion index was calculated for each public chain from normalized within-repertoire ranks of inferred template counts. In a later analysis, generation probabilities were computed with a VDJ recombination model fitted to out-of-frame rearrangements, and the resulting probabilities were checked against IGoR. In a later analysis, hypergeometric tests were used to score TCR-TCR, TCR-HLA and TCR-CMV co-occurrence, with a repertoire-size bias correction applied to TCR pairs. In a later analysis, false discovery rates were estimated by permuting HLA or CMV assignments 20 times. In a later analysis, co-occurring TCRs were grouped with DBSCAN, and TCRdist sequence similarity was added when clustering was performed within HLA-allele-positive subsets. For co-occurrence clustering, repertoires with fewer than 30,000 or more than 120,000 public chains were excluded, along with 5 or 6 repertoires with anomalous nucleotide sharing. Imported from immuneACCESS, the table was reduced by TCRdb to in-frame sequences with V and J called. These copies leave out some clones; in studies compared against another copy, an unresolved V gene accounts for under half, and the cause of the remainder is not known. Clone size and V and J calls were adopted from that table, with D and trimming inferred from the DNA. Across this sample there are 100,000 or so clones, with approximately 72% seen only once. Jointly, the top ten make up about 1.9% of the sample.

Reading from cysteine to phenylalanine, the CDR3 counts 16 amino acids. Left in the record is the CDR3 DNA by itself, 48 bases read in frame from the first base. CDR1 and CDR2 are drawn from the germline V gene: SGHRS, YFSETQ. Trimmed from V: 4 bases; trimmed from J: 3 bases; junction bases lacking a gene match: 13. The cohort comprised some 680 healthy bone marrow donors. At the time of sampling, every cohort member was nominally healthy, though immune exposures that went unrecorded were likely present. The donor tested CMV seronegative, placing the donor among the roughly 340 seronegative members of the cohort. Every donor gave a peripheral blood sample, and the peripheral blood mononuclear cells from that sample were used for TCR beta sequencing. The Qiagen DNeasy Blood Extraction Kit was used to extract genomic DNA from the blood cell samples. General study outcomes and caveats: Roughly uniform sequencing depth across donors was assumed in presence/absence analyses, although this assumption may not hold. The earlier analysis of 587 of the donors excluded fewer than 20 rarely observed V segments, including chromosome 9 orphons, because counts were too low. Correlated functional status among segregating V segments might be attributable to linkage disequilibrium, but an unknown experimental factor could not be ruled out. Several of the top co-occurrence clusters appeared to be linked to parvovirus B19, influenza, CMV and Epstein-Barr virus, according to a later analysis. Because HLA typing was missing for some donors at each locus, association tests included only the typed subset. In a later analysis, HLA-associated TCR beta chains showed more clonal expansion and lower generation probabilities than non-associated chains that were equally common. When HLA alleles, especially DR and DQ, strongly co-occurred, TCR associations were difficult to assign to individual alleles. A few of the identified cytomegalovirus-associated TCR beta chains were confirmed in vitro to be specific for cytomegalovirus antigens. The 87-base-pair reads could not distinguish some IMGT-functional V segments, including TRBV6-2 and TRBV6-3, so those segments were excluded. A cluster of highly shared sequence variants was judged likely to represent a technical artifact of the sequencing pipeline. According to the authors, the approach could potentially be generalized to other disease states and immunological phenotypes. Most TCR sequences were seen in very few donors, while some public TCRs were found in many individuals. According to a later analysis, most CMV-associated TCR beta chains appeared to be HLA-restricted, and the HLA associations seemed to be driven largely by CMV exposure. In both the original and validation cohorts, the classifier was reported to diagnose cytomegalovirus status with high specificity and sensitivity. The study listed 164 TCR beta chains as associated with cytomegalovirus. An earlier analysis of roughly 570 of the donors showed that most TCR beta V segments appeared in productive rearrangements either about 87% or about 30% of the time, which broadly matched IMGT annotations. CMV serostatus was the only immune exposure information available for the cohort. A further reported finding was that TCR beta sequences accurately predicted the HLA-A and HLA-B alleles for most subjects in the first cohort. According to a later analysis, TCR association rates differed among HLA loci, with DRB1 alleles showing the most associated TCRs and HLA-C alleles showing the fewest. A later genetic analysis reported fewer N-insertions in productive TCRs among donors in an Asian-associated ancestry cluster than the 666-donor mean. This cohort had only TCR beta chains sequenced, and the lack of alpha or paired-chain data limited which features could be detected. V-gene and J-gene trimming of TCR beta chains was associated with a missense DCLRE1C variant in a later genetic analysis, and the association was replicated in an independent cohort. In a later analysis, 16,951 TCR beta sequences were associated with specific HLA alleles at a false discovery rate of 0.05.

Input material: PBMCs. The origin of this receptor is a woman aged 40 to 50 in good health and CMV-seronegative. The chain links TRBV5-1 with TRBJ2-7; 7 bases in the middle match TRBD1. The DNA sequence is as follows: TGCGCCAGCAGCCTCCCAAGGACAGGTACCTTCTACGAGCAGTACTTC. This is translated as CASSLPRTGTFYEQYF.